This T cell receptor beta chain is drawn from a study of Graves' ophthalmopathy and Graves' hyperthyroidism. Study-wide results and caveats: The authors also found most expanded thyroid clonotypes above 0.001 frequency in blood.

The PBMC fraction was derived from 10 ml of fresh peripheral blood. Germline trimming cut 6 bases from V and 4 bases from J; bases unmatched to any gene: 14. CDR3 length: 15 residues. CDR1 is SQVTM, CDR2 ANQGSEA, per germline. This clonotype was detected many times. No antigen is known for it. Amplification from RNA transcripts yielded the TCR beta CDR3 regions. First-round RT-PCR with HTBI primers preceded a second-round multiplex PCR. In TCRdb, the multiplex PCR reads were re-called with MiXCR into one record per CDR3 protein. This table has fewer than 600,000 distinct CDR3 sequences, approximately 15% appearing once.

V usage is TRBV29-1 and J usage is TRBJ2-5; 7 bases match TRBD2. This clonotype was sampled from a woman in her thirties with Graves' ophthalmopathy. The sequenced sample was blood. CDR3 sequence reads: CSVRASAGRGETQYF. The CDR3 bases are TGCAGCGTGAGGGCGTCAGCGGGGAGAGGAGAGACCCAGTACTTC.